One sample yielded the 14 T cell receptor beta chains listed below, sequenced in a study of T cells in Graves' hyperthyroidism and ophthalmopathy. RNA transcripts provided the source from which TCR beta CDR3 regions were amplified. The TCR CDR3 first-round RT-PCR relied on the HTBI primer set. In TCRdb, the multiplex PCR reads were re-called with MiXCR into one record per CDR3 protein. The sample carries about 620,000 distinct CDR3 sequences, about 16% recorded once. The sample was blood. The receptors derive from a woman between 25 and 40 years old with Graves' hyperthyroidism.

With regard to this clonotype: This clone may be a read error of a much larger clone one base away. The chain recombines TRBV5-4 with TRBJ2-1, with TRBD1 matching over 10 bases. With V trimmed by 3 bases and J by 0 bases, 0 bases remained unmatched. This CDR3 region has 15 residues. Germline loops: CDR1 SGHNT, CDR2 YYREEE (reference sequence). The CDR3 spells CASSWDRGSYNEQFF. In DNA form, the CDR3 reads TGTGCCAGCAGCTGGGACAGGGGCTCCTACAATGAGCAGTTCTTC. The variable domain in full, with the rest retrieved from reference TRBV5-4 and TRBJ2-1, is ETGVTQSPTHLIKTRGQQVTLRCSSQSGHNTVSWYQQALGQGPQFIFQYYREEENGRGNFPPRFSGLQFPNYSSELNVNALELDDSALYLCASSWDRGSYNEQFFGPGTRLTVL.

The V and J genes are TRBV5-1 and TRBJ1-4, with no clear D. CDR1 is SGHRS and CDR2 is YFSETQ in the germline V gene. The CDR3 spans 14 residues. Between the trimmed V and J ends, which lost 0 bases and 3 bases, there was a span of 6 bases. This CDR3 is CASSLEQPNEKLFF. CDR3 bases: TGCGCCAGCAGCTTGGAACAGCCTAATGAAAAACTGTTTTTT.

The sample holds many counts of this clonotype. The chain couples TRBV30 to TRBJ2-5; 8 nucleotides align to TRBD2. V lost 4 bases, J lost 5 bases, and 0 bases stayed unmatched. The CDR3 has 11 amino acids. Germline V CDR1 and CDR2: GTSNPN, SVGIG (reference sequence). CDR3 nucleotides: TGTGCCTGGACTAGCGGGGAGACCCAGTACTTC. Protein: CAWTSGETQYF.

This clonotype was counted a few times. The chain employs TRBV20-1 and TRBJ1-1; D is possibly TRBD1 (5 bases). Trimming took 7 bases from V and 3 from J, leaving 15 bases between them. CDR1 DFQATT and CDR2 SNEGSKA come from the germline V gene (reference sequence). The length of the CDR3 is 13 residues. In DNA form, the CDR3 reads TGCAGTGAGGGGCCGGGGTGGGACACTGAAGCTTTCTTT. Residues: CSEGPGWDTEAFF.

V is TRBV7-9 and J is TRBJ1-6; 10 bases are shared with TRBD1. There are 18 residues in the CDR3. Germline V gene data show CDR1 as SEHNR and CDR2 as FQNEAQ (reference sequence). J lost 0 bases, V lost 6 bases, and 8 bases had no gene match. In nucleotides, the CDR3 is TGTGCCAGCAGGGACCGGGACAGGGGTATCTCCTATAATTCACCCCTCCACTTT. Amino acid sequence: CASRDRDRGISYNSPLHF. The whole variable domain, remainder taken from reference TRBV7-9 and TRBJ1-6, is DTGVSQNPRHKITKRGQNVTFRCDPISEHNRLYWYRQTLGQGPEFLTYFQNEAQLEKSRLLSDRFSAERPKGSFSTLEIQRTEQGDSAMYLCASRDRDRGISYNSPLHFGNGTRLTVT.

The CDR3 bases are TGTGCCAGTAGAACAACCCCCGGGACAGGGGAAAATGGCTACACCTTC. Amino acid sequence: CASRTTPGTGENGYTF. The V and J genes are TRBV19 and TRBJ1-2, with 10 bases identical to TRBD1. This CDR3 contains 16 residues. V lost 6 bases to trimming and J lost 6 bases; unmatched junction nucleotides: 13. The germline CDR1 and CDR2 sequences are LNHDA and SQIVND (reference sequence). Supplemented by reference TRBV19 and TRBJ1-2, the full variable domain reads DGGITQSPKYLFRKEGQNVTLSCEQNLNHDAMYWYRQDPGQGLRLIYYSQIVNDFQKGDIAEGYSVSREKKESFPLTVTSAQKNPTAFYLCASRTTPGTGENGYTFGSGTRLTVV.

CDR3 loop: CASSMVYNEQFF. The CDR3 DNA reads as TGTGCCAGTAGTATGGTATACAATGAGCAGTTCTTC. This chain joins TRBV19 and TRBJ2-1; no firm D call. Germline CDR1 and CDR2: LNHDA and SQIVND (reference sequence). The CDR3 extends over 12 amino acids. Trimming removed 3 bases at V and 4 bases at J, with 4 bases between.

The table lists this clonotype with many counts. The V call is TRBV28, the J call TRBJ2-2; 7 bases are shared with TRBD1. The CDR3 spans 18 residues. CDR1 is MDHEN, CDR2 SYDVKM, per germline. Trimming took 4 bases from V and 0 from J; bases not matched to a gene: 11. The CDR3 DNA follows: TGTGCCAGCAGTTCTCCAGGGGGTTCCTACGCGAACACCGGGGAGCTGTTTTTT. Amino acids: CASSSPGGSYANTGELFF.

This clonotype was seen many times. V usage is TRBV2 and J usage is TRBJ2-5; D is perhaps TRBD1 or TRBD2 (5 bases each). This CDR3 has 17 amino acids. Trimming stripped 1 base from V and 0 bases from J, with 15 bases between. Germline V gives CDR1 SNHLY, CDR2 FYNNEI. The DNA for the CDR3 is TGTGCCAGCAGTGAAGGATGGGGACGAAACGACCAAGAGACCCAGTACTTC. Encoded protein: CASSEGWGRNDQETQYF.

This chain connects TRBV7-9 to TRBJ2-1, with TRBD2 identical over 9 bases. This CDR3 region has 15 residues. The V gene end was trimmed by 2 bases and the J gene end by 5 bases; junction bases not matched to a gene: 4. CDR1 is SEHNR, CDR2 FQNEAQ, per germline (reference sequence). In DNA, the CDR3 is TGTGCCAGCAGCTTAATTTTAGCGGGAGACAATGAGCAGTTCTTC. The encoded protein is CASSLILAGDNEQFF. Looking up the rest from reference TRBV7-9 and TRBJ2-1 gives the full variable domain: DTGVSQNPRHKITKRGQNVTFRCDPISEHNRLYWYRQTLGQGPEFLTYFQNEAQLEKSRLLSDRFSAERPKGSFSTLEIQRTEQGDSAMYLCASSLILAGDNEQFFGPGTRLTVL.

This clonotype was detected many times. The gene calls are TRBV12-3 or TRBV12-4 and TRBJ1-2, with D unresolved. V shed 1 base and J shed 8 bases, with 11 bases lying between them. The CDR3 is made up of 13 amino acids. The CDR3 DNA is TGTGCCAGCAGTTTAGTGACATCGGTCGGCTACACCTTC. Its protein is CASSLVTSVGYTF.

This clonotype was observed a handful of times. The CDR3: CASSPQPGTGNTEAFF. Written as DNA, the CDR3 is TGCGCCAGCAGCCCACAACCCGGGACAGGGAACACTGAAGCTTTCTTT. V usage is TRBV5-1 and J usage is TRBJ1-1; the match to TRBD1 covers 8 bases. The CDR3 length is 16 residues. The germline V gene has CDR1 SGHRS and CDR2 YFSETQ. V lost 4 bases and J lost 1; bases outside the gene matches: 9.

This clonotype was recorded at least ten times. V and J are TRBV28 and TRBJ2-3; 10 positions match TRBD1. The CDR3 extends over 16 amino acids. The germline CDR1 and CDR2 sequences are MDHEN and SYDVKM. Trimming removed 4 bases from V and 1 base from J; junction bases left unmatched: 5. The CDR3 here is CASSSPGTGGTDTQYF. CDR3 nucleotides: TGTGCCAGCAGTTCCCCCGGGACAGGGGGCACAGATACGCAGTATTTT.

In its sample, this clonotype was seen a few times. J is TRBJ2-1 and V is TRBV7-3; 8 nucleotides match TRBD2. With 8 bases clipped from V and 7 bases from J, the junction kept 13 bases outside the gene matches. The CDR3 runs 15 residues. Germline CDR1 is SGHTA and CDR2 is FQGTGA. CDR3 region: CASGSSGGPGNEQFF. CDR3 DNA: TGTGCCAGCGGGTCTTCGGGAGGGCCGGGTAATGAGCAGTTCTTC.